These 17 T cell receptor beta chains were all obtained from the same sample, sequenced in a study of beta chain features in type 1 diabetes. Reverse transcribing all isolated RNA meant expressed TCRB transcripts were sequenced. TCRdb's copy holds only in-frame clones and misses some; the assay was immunoSEQ multiplex PCR. The table records hundreds of thousands of clones, roughly 17% of them present only once. The sequenced sample was naive CD4+ T cells from blood. The origin of the receptors is a woman between 18 and 29 years old in good health.

This clone has just a few counts. The chain recombines TRBV2 with TRBJ1-4; D is ambiguous. The CDR3 totals 18 residues. V was shortened by 4 bases and J by 8 bases, with 26 bases between the two germline ends. Per germline, CDR1 SNHLY and CDR2 FYNNEI. CDR3 coding DNA: TGTGCCAGCAGTGCACGCCACCCCGATCGGGTTTCAAAAGAAAAACTGTTTTTT. Translated: CASSARHPDRVSKEKLFF.

This clone was seen more than once but under ten times. The chain has TRBV29-1 and TRBJ1-2; D is undetermined. Trimming took off 0 bases at V and 5 bases at J, with 13 bases between the two ends. The CDR3 extends over 14 amino acids. Per germline, CDR1 SQVTM and CDR2 ANQGSEA. This chain's CDR3 is CSVEDPVRRYGYTF. The CDR3, as DNA: TGCAGCGTTGAAGATCCAGTCCGGAGATATGGCTACACCTTC.

This clone was observed a handful of times. V usage is TRBV18 and J usage is TRBJ1-2; no definite D call. CDR3 length equals 15 residues. CDR1 and CDR2 (germline): KGHSH, LQKENI. Between the trimmed V and J ends, which lost 2 bases and 1 base, there was a span of 11 bases. The CDR3 DNA follows: TGTGCCAGCTCACCAACTGCGCCCTTTAACTATGGCTACACCTTC. As protein: CASSPTAPFNYGYTF.

Concerning this clone: Other DNA sequences in this sample translate to the same CDR3. CDR3 bases: TGTGCCAGCACACAGGGGGGCACCGGGGAGCTGTTTTTT. Translating it yields CASTQGGTGELFF. The chain is built from TRBV2 and TRBJ2-2, with 8 bases lining up with TRBD1. Trimming cost V 7 bases and J 4 bases; bases outside gene matches: 2. CDR3 size: 13 residues. CDR1 and CDR2 (germline): SNHLY, FYNNEI.

This clone was found a few times. The rearrangement joins TRBV28 to TRBJ2-3; D may match TRBD1 or TRBD2 (6 bases each). The V gene lost 7 bases and the J gene lost 2 bases, with 13 bases spanning the gap. This CDR3 is 14 amino acids long. Germline CDR1 MDHEN, CDR2 SYDVKM. The CDR3 reads CASNKGGHTDTQYF. CDR3 nucleotides: TGTGCCAGCAACAAGGGGGGACACACAGATACGCAGTATTTT.

V is TRBV29-1 and J is TRBJ2-1, with D uncertain. Germline loops: CDR1 SQVTM, CDR2 ANQGSEA. V shed 2 bases and J shed 5 bases, with 7 bases lying between them. The CDR3 loop spans 12 amino acids. This chain's CDR3 is CSVEMSDNEQFF. The CDR3 region has the DNA TGCAGCGTTGAAATGTCGGACAATGAGCAGTTCTTC.

This clone was detected a few times. The chain has TRBV7-9 and TRBJ2-2; tentative D call: TRBD2 (6 bases). The CDR3 sequence is 13 residues long. Germline V CDR1 and CDR2: SEHNR, FQNEAQ (reference sequence). V was trimmed by 7 bases and J by 12 bases, leaving 18 bases between them. CDR3 DNA sequence: TGTGCCAGCACCCAAACCGGGGGTAGGAAGCTGTTTTTT. This encodes CASTQTGGRKLFF.

The rearrangement links TRBV6-1 to TRBJ2-5, with D perhaps TRBD1 (6 bases). CDR1 is MNHNS, CDR2 SASEGT, per germline. This CDR3 is 13 amino acids long. Trimming removed 6 bases at V and 7 bases at J, with 15 bases between. This chain's CDR3 is CASRPVGARTQYF. CDR3 nucleotides: TGTGCCAGCAGACCCGTGGGGGCCAGGACCCAGTACTTC.

This clone showed up just a few times. The genes are TRBV5-6 and TRBJ2-7; no clear D. CDR3 size: 12 residues. Germline V gene lookup returns CDR1 SGHDT and CDR2 YYEEEE. V was shortened by 0 bases and J by 7 bases, with 8 bases between the two germline ends. The CDR3: CASSLARFEQYF. The CDR3 DNA reads as TGTGCCAGCAGCTTGGCTCGGTTTGAGCAGTACTTC.

This clone was picked up one time. One end of the junction fails to match germline, which may point to a read error. This chain links TRBV9 with TRBJ2-1; TRBD2 is a possible D gene (5 bases). CDR3 length: 14 amino acids. Germline assignment: CDR1 SGDLS and CDR2 YYNGEE. CDR3 residues: CTSSVGPSGSSKFF. The CDR3 region has the DNA TGTACCAGCAGCGTAGGCCCGTCGGGGTCGAGCAAGTTCTTC.

The chain couples TRBV5-6 to TRBJ2-5; D possibly corresponds to TRBD2 (5 bases). Between the trimmed V and J ends, which lost 0 bases and 3 bases, there was a span of 12 bases. From germline, CDR1 is SGHDT and CDR2 YYEEEE. This CDR3 comprises 15 residues. This chain's CDR3 is CASSLAPDSKETQYF. CDR3 bases: TGTGCCAGCAGCTTGGCCCCGGACTCTAAAGAGACCCAGTACTTC.

V and J are TRBV28 and TRBJ2-7, with TRBD1 matching over 7 bases. CDR1 is MDHEN, CDR2 SYDVKM, per germline. The junction had 7 bases not matched to a gene; V was cut back by 8 bases and J by 3 bases. There are 13 residues in the CDR3. The CDR3 DNA reads TGTGCCAGCGCGAGGACAGGAAGCTACGAGCAGTACTTC. It specifies CASARTGSYEQYF.

This clone was seen only a few times. The chain employs TRBV7-2 and TRBJ2-4; 9 bases agree with TRBD2. The germline V gene encodes CDR1 SGHTA and CDR2 FQGNSA. J was trimmed by 9 bases and V by 0 bases; bases with no gene match: 9. The CDR3 loop spans 16 amino acids. The DNA for the CDR3 is TGTGCCAGCAGCTTAGCGCGGGAGGGCCTGGAGTTCATTCAGTACTTC. Protein sequence: CASSLAREGLEFIQYF.

The chain combines TRBV7-9 with TRBJ2-6, with D tentatively TRBD2 (5 bases). There are 16 residues in the CDR3. The germline V gene has CDR1 SEHNR and CDR2 FQNEAQ (reference sequence). V lost 3 bases to trimming and J lost 2 bases, with 11 bases between them. The DNA of the CDR3 is TGTGCCAGCAGCTTGAGGGCTGGCGCTGGGGCCAACGTCCTGACTTTC. Its protein product is CASSLRAGAGANVLTF.

This clone was counted a few times. The chain recombines TRBV15 with TRBJ2-2; D unresolved. Deletions cut 9 bases from V and 7 bases from J, with 12 bases between. CDR1 LNHNV and CDR2 YYDKDF come from the germline V gene (reference sequence). This CDR3 is 12 amino acids long. CDR3 protein: CATTVLGGELFF. The DNA for the CDR3 is TGTGCCACTACAGTCCTTGGCGGGGAGCTGTTTTTT.

The chain uses TRBV7-9 and TRBJ2-7, with TRBD2 matching over 11 bases. Germline CDR1 and CDR2: SEHNR and FQNEAQ (reference sequence). The CDR3 runs to 15 residues. V shed 8 bases, J shed 9 bases, and the junction held 15 bases outside the gene matches. CDR3 protein: CASSTHSGRATGQYF. CDR3 DNA: TGTGCCAGCTCCACCCATAGCGGGAGGGCTACGGGGCAGTACTTC.

The J gene is TRBJ2-1, the V gene TRBV7-2, with 8 bases lining up with TRBD2. V dropped 4 bases and J dropped 6; count of bases not matched to a gene: 5. CDR1 and CDR2 (germline): SGHTA, FQGNSA. CDR3 length equals 14 residues. CDR3 sequence: CASSYGTRANEQFF. CDR3 DNA sequence: TGTGCCAGCAGCTACGGGACTAGGGCCAATGAGCAGTTCTTC.